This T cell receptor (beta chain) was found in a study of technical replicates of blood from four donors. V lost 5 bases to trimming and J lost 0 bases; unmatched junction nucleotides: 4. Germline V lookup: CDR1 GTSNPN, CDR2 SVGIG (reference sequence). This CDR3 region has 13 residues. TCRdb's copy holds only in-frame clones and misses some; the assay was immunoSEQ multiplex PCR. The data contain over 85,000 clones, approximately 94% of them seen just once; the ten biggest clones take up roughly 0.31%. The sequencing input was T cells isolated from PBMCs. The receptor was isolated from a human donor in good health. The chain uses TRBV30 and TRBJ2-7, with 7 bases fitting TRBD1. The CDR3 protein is CAWVRDSSYEQYF. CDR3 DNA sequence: TGTGCCTGGGTTCGGGACAGCTCCTACGAGCAGTACTTC. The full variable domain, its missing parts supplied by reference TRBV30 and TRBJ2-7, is SQTIHQWPATLVQPVGSPLSLECTVEGTSNPNLYWYRQAAGRGLQLLFYSVGIGQISSEVPQNLSASRPQDRQFILSSKKLLLSDSGFYLCAWVRDSSYEQYFGPGTRLTVT.